This T cell receptor beta chain was observed in a study of blood T cell repertoires in COVID-19. Assay: immunoSEQ multiplex PCR; the TCRdb copy retains only in-frame clones and omits some. The table shows over 130,000 clones, with about 83% occurring only once. The CDR3 extends over 16 amino acids. V dropped 4 bases and J dropped 8; count of bases not matched to a gene: 16. In germline, CDR1 is SGHNT, CDR2 YYREEE (reference sequence). The TCR originated in a woman aged 45-65 years with acute COVID-19. Sequenced input: PBMCs or T cells enriched from blood (not recorded which). The chain joins TRBV5-4 to TRBJ2-3, with 7 bases identical to TRBD2. CDR3 sequence reads: CASSPSREARTGTQYF. CDR3 sequence (DNA): TGTGCCAGCAGCCCGTCACGGGAGGCCCGCACTGGTACGCAGTATTTT.